The sample holds a few counts of the clone carrying this T cell receptor beta chain. This entry is derived from a study of sequential checkpoint blockade in melanoma. Treatment denoted: randomized to nivolumab then ipilimumab (arm A) or the reverse (arm B). From thawed PBMCs, live CD3+CD8+ cells negative for CD19 and CD56 were sorted. Produced via immunoSEQ multiplex PCR; TCRdb's table is partial and in-frame only. The sample yields 12,000 to 15,000 clones, roughly 50% seen once. With 1 base removed from V and 1 base from J, the gap between germline ends came to 13 bases. Germline V gene lookup returns CDR1 GTSNPN and CDR2 SVGIG (reference sequence). The CDR3 spans 15 residues.

The sequence was collected from a human donor with melanoma. The chain joins TRBV30 to TRBJ1-2, with D hard to call. Sequenced material: CD8+ T cells sorted from blood (inferred from file names), taken from a patient given nivolumab and ipilimumab in sequence. In nucleotides, the CDR3 is TGTGCCTGGAGTGGCCTCACCGGGAATAACTATGGCTACACCTTC. Its protein product is CAWSGLTGNNYGYTF.